Presented here are 12 T cell receptor beta chains from one specimen sequenced in a study of blood T cell repertoires in COVID-19. Here immunoSEQ multiplex PCR was the method, and the copy in TCRdb shows in-frame clones only, minus some. This repertoire shows around 94,000 clones, under 90% found once; its top ten account for 19%. Material for sequencing was peripheral blood. The receptors derive from a human donor in a cohort sampled during active COVID-19.

This chain links TRBV5-1 with TRBJ1-1, with a weak D call TRBD1 (6 bases). The CDR3 is made up of 15 amino acids. V gave up 6 bases and J gave up 0 bases, with 15 bases separating them. Germline-derived CDR1 and CDR2 are SGHRS and YFSETQ. For the CDR3, the DNA is TGCGCCAGCATGGAGAGGGGGGGCCTGAACACTGAAGCTTTCTTT. As protein: CASMERGGLNTEAFF. The full variable domain, with the rest looked up from reference TRBV5-1 and TRBJ1-1, is KAGVTQTPRYLIKTRGQQVTLSCSPISGHRSVSWYQQTPGQGLQFLFEYFSETQRNKGNFPGRFSGRQFSNSRSEMNVSTLELGDSALYLCASMERGGLNTEAFFGQGTRLTVV.

The chain has TRBV18 and TRBJ2-7, with 8 bases aligning to TRBD1. Germline loops: CDR1 KGHSH, CDR2 LQKENI. J lost 3 bases, V lost 2 bases, and 0 bases had no gene match. The CDR3 totals 13 residues. CDR3 amino acids: CASSPTGGYEQYF. The CDR3 region has the DNA TGTGCCAGCTCACCAACAGGGGGCTACGAGCAGTACTTC. The whole variable domain, remainder taken from reference TRBV18 and TRBJ2-7, is NAGVMQNPRHLVRRRGQEARLRCSPMKGHSHVYWYRQLPEEGLKFMVYLQKENIIDESGMPKERFSAEFPKEGPSILRIQQVVRGDSAAYFCASSPTGGYEQYFGPGTRLTVT.

This clone showed up just a few times. The V call is TRBV3-1 (or the pseudogene TRBV3-2), the J call TRBJ2-6; no reliable D call. Trimming cost V 4 bases and J 0 bases, with 4 bases left between them. CDR1 and CDR2 from the germline V gene are LGHDT and YNNKEL (reference sequence). CDR3 length: 14 residues. The CDR3 reads CASSLSSGANVLTF. As DNA, the CDR3 is TGTGCCAGCAGCCTGAGCTCTGGGGCCAACGTCCTGACTTTC.

Only one count was recorded for this clone. V is TRBV30 and J is TRBJ1-4; TRBD1 is a possible D gene (5 bases). CDR1 and CDR2 from the germline V gene are GTSNPN and SVGIG (reference sequence). Trimming removed 0 bases at V and 7 bases at J, with 15 bases between. The CDR3 loop spans 15 amino acids. The CDR3 DNA follows: TGTGCCTGGAGTGTACTCTCAGGGAACGGTGAAAAACTGTTTTTT. Protein product: CAWSVLSGNGEKLFF. Complete variable domain (other parts from reference TRBV30 and TRBJ1-4): SQTIHQWPATLVQPVGSPLSLECTVEGTSNPNLYWYRQAAGRGLQLLFYSVGIGQISSEVPQNLSASRPQDRQFILSSKKLLLSDSGFYLCAWSVLSGNGEKLFFGSGTQLSVL.

The V call is TRBV28, the J call TRBJ2-3; 7 positions agree with TRBD1. CDR3 length equals 16 residues. Germline lookup yields CDR1 MDHEN and CDR2 SYDVKM. V was clipped by 5 bases and J by 5 bases; unmatched bases: 13. The CDR3, as DNA: TGTGCCAGCAGTCCCCGAAGACAGGGTCTAAAAGATACGCAGTATTTT. Translation: CASSPRRQGLKDTQYF.

The table lists this clone with a few counts. V and J are TRBV2 and TRBJ2-2; TRBD2 matches at 10 bases. CDR3 length: 16 residues. Germline CDR1 reads SNHLY; CDR2 reads FYNNEI. The trim removed 6 bases at V and 2 bases at J, leaving 6 bases unmatched. The CDR3 bases are TGTGCCAGCAGGCGAGCTAGCGGGGGTAACACCGGGGAGCTGTTTTTT. Translating it yields CASRRASGGNTGELFF.

This clone was observed once. The rearrangement uses TRBV18 and TRBJ1-1; D remains ambiguous. The CDR3 is made up of 14 amino acids. The germline gives CDR1 KGHSH, CDR2 LQKENI. V was cut by 3 bases and J by 1 base, with 9 bases left in between. CDR3 coding DNA: TGTGCCAGCTCACCGACAATTGAGAACACTGAAGCTTTCTTT. Its translation: CASSPTIENTEAFF.

This clone was observed a handful of times. This chain links TRBV13 with TRBJ2-1; 12 bases line up with TRBD2. CDR3 length: 15 amino acids. Trimming took 5 bases from V and 8 from J; bases not matched to a gene: 7. CDR1 and CDR2 (germline): PRHDT, FYEKMQ (reference sequence). CDR3 sequence reads: CASSRTSGASYEQFF. CDR3 sequence (DNA): TGTGCCAGCAGCAGGACTAGCGGGGCGAGCTATGAGCAGTTCTTC.

The chain is built from TRBV19 and TRBJ1-4, with a possible D match to TRBD1 (6 bases). V was cut by 4 bases and J by 8 bases, with 14 bases left in between. Germline V gene sequence: CDR1 LNHDA, CDR2 SQIVND (reference sequence). The CDR3 has 14 residues. The CDR3 protein is CASSKQGIEEKLFF. CDR3 coding DNA: TGTGCCAGTAGTAAACAGGGAATTGAGGAAAAACTGTTTTTT.

The chain recombines TRBV28 with TRBJ1-5; a weak D match, TRBD1 (5 bases). Trimming took 2 bases from V and 7 from J, leaving 12 bases between them. The germline CDR1 and CDR2 sequences are MDHEN and SYDVKM. The CDR3 runs to 14 residues. The CDR3 nucleotides are TGTGCCAGCAGTTTAGGGCGGGGGGGGCAGCCCCAGCATTTT. As protein: CASSLGRGGQPQHF.

The V gene is TRBV3-1 (or the pseudogene TRBV3-2), the J gene TRBJ2-3, with 12 bases matching TRBD2. Trimming at V came to 2 bases and at J to 4 bases, leaving 4 bases not matched to a gene. CDR1 and CDR2 (germline): LGHDT, YNNKEL (reference sequence). The CDR3 runs to 16 residues. The CDR3 region is CASSQLAGGVSDTQYF. The CDR3 DNA sequence: TGTGCCAGCAGCCAACTAGCGGGAGGGGTGTCAGATACGCAGTATTTT.

The J gene is TRBJ2-6, the V gene TRBV12-3 or TRBV12-4; unclear D gene. Trimming took 3 bases from V and 4 from J, leaving 4 bases between them. The CDR3 contains 13 residues. The DNA of the CDR3 is TGTGCCAGCAGTTTGAGAGGGGCCAACGTCCTGACTTTC. It is translated as CASSLRGANVLTF.